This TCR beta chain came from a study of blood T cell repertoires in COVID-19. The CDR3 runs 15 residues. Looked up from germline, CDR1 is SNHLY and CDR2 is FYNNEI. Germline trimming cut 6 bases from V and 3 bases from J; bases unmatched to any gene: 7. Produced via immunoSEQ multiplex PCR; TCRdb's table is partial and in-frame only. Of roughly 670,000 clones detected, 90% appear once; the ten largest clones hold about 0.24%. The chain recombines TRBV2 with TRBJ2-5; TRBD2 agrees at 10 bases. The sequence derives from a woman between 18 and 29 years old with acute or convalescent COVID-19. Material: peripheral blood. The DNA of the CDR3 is TGTGCCAGCAGCGCCGGACTAGCGGTTGAAGAGACCCAGTACTTC. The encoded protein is CASSAGLAVEETQYF.